This T cell receptor (beta chain) was captured by sequencing in a study of T cells in women clearing cervical HPV infection. Study-wide context: Cases: HPV16-related CIN3 or worse on histology, a couple of invasive cancers. HLA type stays a possible confounder, typing being limited.

Generated by immunoSEQ multiplex PCR, the TCRdb table keeps only in-frame clones and is missing some. Here the sample table reports approximately 32,000 clones. This CDR3 is built from 15 residues. The V gene's germline CDR1 is KGHSH and CDR2 LQKENI. The germline V and J ends were trimmed by 0 bases and 3 bases, with 10 bases remaining between them. All participants had a single incident cervical HPV16 infection, and prevalent HPV16 infections were excluded. As concerns this clone: The read ends 3 residues early relative to the CDR3; the germline J gene fills the gap.

Sequencing was performed on blood buffy coat. This sequence was found in a woman between 18 and 70 years old with a cervical HPV16 infection that either progressed to CIN3+ or cleared (not recorded which). V gene TRBV18 combines with J gene TRBJ2-3, with a tentative D call TRBD2 (6 bases). The CDR3 bases that were read are TGTGCCAGCTCACCACCGTCACTAGCAACAGATACG. Amino acid sequence: CASSPPSLATDT. The entire CDR3 sequence reads CASSPPSLATDTQYF.